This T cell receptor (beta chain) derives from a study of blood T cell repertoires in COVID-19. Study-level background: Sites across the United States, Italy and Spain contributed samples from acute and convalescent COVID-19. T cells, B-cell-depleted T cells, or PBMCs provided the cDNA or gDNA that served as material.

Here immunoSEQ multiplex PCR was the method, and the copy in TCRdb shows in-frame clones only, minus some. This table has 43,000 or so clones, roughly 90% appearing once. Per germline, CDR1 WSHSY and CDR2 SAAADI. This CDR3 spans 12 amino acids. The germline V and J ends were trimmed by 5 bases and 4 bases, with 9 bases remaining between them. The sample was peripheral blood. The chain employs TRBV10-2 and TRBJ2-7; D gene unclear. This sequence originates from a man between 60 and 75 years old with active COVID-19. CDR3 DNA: TGCGCCAGCAGTCGAAGAGCGTACGAGCAGTACTTC. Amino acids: CASSRRAYEQYF.